In this sample, the clone carrying this TCR beta chain turned up a few times. Genomic DNA, the template, was used for profiling of the TCR beta VDJ and CDR3. From the reads, TCRdb called clonotypes with MiXCR, one entry per CDR3 protein. The data show 250,000 to 350,000 distinct CDR3 sequences, 45% to 65% seen once. CDR3 length: 16 amino acids. V lost 5 bases to trimming and J lost 7 bases, with 20 bases between them. Germline V gene data show CDR1 as SSHAT and CDR2 as FNYEAQ (reference sequence). These data originate in a study of CD8+CD57+ T cells in acquired aplastic anemia. This sequence was found in a human donor with severe aplastic anemia or a healthy control (not recorded which). The J gene is TRBJ2-2, the V gene TRBV7-7; perhaps TRBD2 as D (6 bases). The sequencing sample was made of sorted CD4+, CD8+, or CD8+CD57+ T cells (not recorded which) from PBMCs. CDR3 amino acids: CASSPGRLVRGGELFF. Here the CDR3 DNA reads TGTGCCAGCAGCCCCGGAAGACTAGTACGCGGCGGGGAGCTGTTTTTT.